This T cell receptor (beta chain) was captured in a study of cytomegalovirus exposure and HLA in healthy donors. At the level of the study: Falling in the Caucasian-associated ancestry cluster were about 82% of under 500 genotyped donors.

This clone was recorded only once. Its antigen is not known. Findings and limits, study-wide: Certain sequence variants were highly shared and formed a cluster, and this cluster was likely a sequencing artifact. The authors later found TCR association rates varying by HLA locus, with DRB1 most and HLA-C fewest. Cytomegalovirus association was assigned to over 150 TCR beta chains.

PCR used 60 Vbeta primers and 13 Jbeta primers. Sequencing used immunoSEQ multiplex PCR; TCRdb keeps in-frame clones, though not all of them. The sample lists 150,000 to 200,000 clones; about three quarters were seen once. The CDR3 runs 15 residues. Germline assignment: CDR1 SGHNT and CDR2 YYREEE (reference sequence). This chain connects TRBV5-4 to TRBJ2-5; a weak D match, TRBD1 (6 bases). The J call may be incorrect, as the DNA end agrees better with TRBJ2-7. The material sequenced was PBMCs. This sequence originates from a middle-aged woman in good health and CMV-seropositive. The CDR3 sequence: CASSLTAWGRDEQYF. Written as DNA, the CDR3 is TGTGCCAGCAGCTTGACTGCTTGGGGGCGCGACGAGCAGTACTTC.